The 21 T cell receptor beta chains below were found in one sample sequenced in a study of blood T cell repertoires in COVID-19. Profiling relied on immunoSEQ multiplex PCR, and the TCRdb table lists in-frame clones only, not all of them. The sample records under 250,000 clones, 89% being singletons. Sequenced input: peripheral blood. Receptors were obtained from a middle-aged woman with acute or convalescent COVID-19.

The V gene is TRBV30, the J gene TRBJ1-2; D might be TRBD1 (5 bases). V lost 6 bases to trimming and J lost 4 bases, with 12 bases between them. The CDR3 spans 12 residues. CDR1 and CDR2 from the germline V gene are GTSNPN and SVGIG (reference sequence). This chain's CDR3 is CACNGQGYGYTF. CDR3 nucleotide sequence: TGTGCCTGCAACGGCCAGGGCTATGGCTACACCTTC.

The chain uses TRBV10-2 and TRBJ2-7; perhaps TRBD2 as D (6 bases). Trimming left V 2 bases short and J 3 bases short, with 14 bases between. Germline V gives CDR1 WSHSY, CDR2 SAAADI. The CDR3 sequence is 15 residues long. CDR3 sequence reads: CASSERAGGLYEQYV. The CDR3, as DNA: TGCGCCAGCAGTGAGAGGGCAGGAGGGCTCTACGAGCAGTACGTC.

DNA for the CDR3: TGTGCCAGCAGCCTGGGACTAGCTAGGGATGAGCAGTTCTTC. Amino acid sequence: CASSLGLARDEQFF. The rearrangement joins TRBV5-4 to TRBJ2-1, with TRBD2 identical over 9 bases. This CDR3 has 14 amino acids. The germline gives CDR1 SGHNT, CDR2 YYREEE (reference sequence). The V segment lost 4 bases and the J segment 8 bases; nucleotides outside the gene matches: 7. The complete variable domain, with remaining parts taken from reference TRBV5-4 and TRBJ2-1, reads ETGVTQSPTHLIKTRGQQVTLRCSSQSGHNTVSWYQQALGQGPQFIFQYYREEENGRGNFPPRFSGLQFPNYSSELNVNALELDDSALYLCASSLGLARDEQFFGPGTRLTVL.

This clone has only one observation. The chain is built from TRBV18 and TRBJ1-5; 11 bases line up with TRBD1. The CDR3 runs to 16 residues. With 4 bases clipped from V and 5 bases from J, the junction kept 7 bases outside the gene matches. Per the germline V gene, CDR1 is KGHSH and CDR2 is LQKENI. The CDR3 region is CASSQGTGGGDQPQHF. The CDR3 coding sequence is TGTGCCAGCTCACAGGGGACAGGGGGAGGGGATCAGCCCCAGCATTTT. The full variable domain, in which reference TRBV18 and TRBJ1-5 provide the parts outside the CDR3, is NAGVMQNPRHLVRRRGQEARLRCSPMKGHSHVYWYRQLPEEGLKFMVYLQKENIIDESGMPKERFSAEFPKEGPSILRIQQVVRGDSAAYFCASSQGTGGGDQPQHFGDGTRLSIL.

The chain has TRBV7-9 and TRBJ1-1; D call uncertain. Germline V gene lookup returns CDR1 SEHNR and CDR2 FQNEAQ (reference sequence). The CDR3 runs to 13 residues. V was shortened by 2 bases and J by 6 bases, with 10 bases between the two germline ends. The CDR3: CASSLWSDAEAFF. In DNA, the CDR3 is TGTGCCAGCAGCTTATGGAGCGACGCTGAAGCTTTCTTT.

This chain uses TRBV12-2 with TRBJ2-7; whether TRBD1, the table's D call, matches the DNA was not checked. TRBV12-2 is recorded as a pseudogene. There are 12 residues in the CDR3. The CDR3 region is CASRRGHYEQYV. CDR3 DNA: TGTGCAAGTCGGAGGGGACATTACGAGCAGTACGTC.

The chain links TRBV4-1 to TRBJ2-3; tentative D call: TRBD2 (5 bases). Trimming stripped 2 bases from V and 1 base from J, with 16 bases between. The germline CDR1 and CDR2 sequences are MGHRA and YSYEKL. The CDR3 has 17 amino acids. The CDR3: CASSQHRGGVGTDTQYF. CDR3 DNA: TGCGCCAGCAGCCAACATCGGGGTGGGGTTGGCACAGATACGCAGTATTTT.

The chain couples TRBV5-6 to TRBJ2-3; 9 bases match TRBD1. This CDR3 is built from 15 residues. J lost 7 bases, V lost 6 bases, and 12 bases had no gene match. Germline CDR1 reads SGHDT; CDR2 reads YYEEEE. The CDR3 here is CASTAGTGIRNTQYF. CDR3 DNA: TGTGCCAGCACCGCCGGGACAGGGATTAGGAATACGCAGTATTTT.

The rearrangement uses TRBV2 and TRBJ1-4; a weak D match, TRBD1 (5 bases). This CDR3 has 15 amino acids. Germline loops: CDR1 SNHLY, CDR2 FYNNEI. Trimming took off 4 bases at V and 8 bases at J, with 17 bases between the two ends. The chain's CDR3 is CASSGQGRVGEKLFF. For the CDR3, the DNA is TGTGCCAGCAGTGGACAAGGCAGGGTCGGAGAAAAACTGTTTTTT. The full variable domain, rest sourced from reference TRBV2 and TRBJ1-4, is EPEVTQTPSHQVTQMGQEVILRCVPISNHLYFYWYRQILGQKVEFLVSFYNNEISEKSEIFDDQFSVERPDGSNFTLKIRSTKLEDSAMYFCASSGQGRVGEKLFFGSGTQLSVL.

This chain joins TRBV3-1 (or the pseudogene TRBV3-2) and TRBJ1-1; D is unresolved. Germline CDR1 is LGHDT and CDR2 is YNNKEL (reference sequence). V lost 4 bases and J lost 7, with 10 bases in between. The CDR3 extends over 12 amino acids. CDR3 sequence: CASSPLEGEAFF. CDR3 DNA: TGTGCCAGCAGCCCCTTGGAGGGTGAAGCTTTCTTT.

This rearrangement joins TRBV11-3 to TRBJ2-1, with a tentative D call TRBD2 (6 bases). The CDR3 contains 15 residues. CDR1 is SGHNT, CDR2 YENEEA, per germline. V was cut by 5 bases and J by 0 bases, with 11 bases left in between. This CDR3 reads CASSTEGSSYNEQFF. CDR3 sequence (DNA): TGTGCCAGCAGCACGGAGGGGAGCTCCTACAATGAGCAGTTCTTC.

This clone was recorded a few times. The rearrangement uses TRBV11-3 and TRBJ2-5, with D unclear. The CDR3 extends over 17 amino acids. Germline lookup yields CDR1 SGHNT and CDR2 YENEEA. Trimming stripped 1 base from V and 0 bases from J, with 15 bases between. The CDR3 loop is CASSLGSSAPYQETQYF. CDR3 coding DNA: TGTGCCAGCAGCTTAGGGTCGAGCGCGCCCTACCAAGAGACCCAGTACTTC.

This chain links TRBV7-2 with TRBJ2-3; 11 nucleotides match TRBD2. Germline assignment: CDR1 SGHTA and CDR2 FQGNSA. The CDR3 loop spans 17 amino acids. J gave up 6 bases and V 0 bases, and 8 bases lay outside the gene matches. CDR3 nucleotides: TGTGCCAGCAGCTTAGCCGGACTAGCGGGCGGAGGGGATACGCAGTATTTT. Protein: CASSLAGLAGGGDTQYF.

The chain combines TRBV19 with TRBJ1-2; a possible D gene is TRBD1 (6 bases). The CDR3 loop spans 12 amino acids. Trimming removed 5 bases at V and 4 bases at J, with 8 bases between. Germline CDR1 and CDR2: LNHDA and SQIVND (reference sequence). CDR3 DNA sequence: TGTGCCAGTAGTGACAGGATCTATGGCTACACCTTC. It translates to CASSDRIYGYTF. Full variable domain (rest looked up from reference TRBV19 and TRBJ1-2): DGGITQSPKYLFRKEGQNVTLSCEQNLNHDAMYWYRQDPGQGLRLIYYSQIVNDFQKGDIAEGYSVSREKKESFPLTVTSAQKNPTAFYLCASSDRIYGYTFGSGTRLTVV.

The V gene is TRBV30, the J gene TRBJ1-2, with TRBD1 matching over 8 bases. This CDR3 spans 13 amino acids. The germline V gene encodes CDR1 GTSNPN and CDR2 SVGIG (reference sequence). With 4 bases clipped from V and 8 bases from J, the junction kept 9 bases outside the gene matches. CDR3 loop: CAWTAQTGAGYTF. CDR3 nucleotide sequence: TGTGCCTGGACCGCCCAGACAGGGGCCGGCTACACCTTC.

V usage is TRBV5-1 and J usage is TRBJ2-5; the match to TRBD1 covers 8 bases. J was trimmed by 4 bases and V by 3 bases; bases with no gene match: 5. Germline V CDR1 and CDR2: SGHRS, YFSETQ. This CDR3 comprises 14 residues. The CDR3 sequence is CASSSGGQGETQYF. The CDR3 DNA reads as TGCGCCAGCAGCTCGGGTGGACAGGGAGAGACCCAGTACTTC.

J is TRBJ2-7 and V is TRBV2, with 8 positions matching TRBD1. Trimming cost V 2 bases and J 2 bases; bases outside gene matches: 2. CDR3 length equals 14 residues. The germline CDR1 and CDR2 sequences are SNHLY and FYNNEI. CDR3 bases: TGTGCCAGCAGTGAACAGGGGGCCCCCTACGAGCAGTACGTC. Its translation is CASSEQGAPYEQYV.

The gene calls are TRBV3-1 (or the pseudogene TRBV3-2) and TRBJ1-4; D perhaps matches TRBD1 (6 bases). V was clipped by 4 bases and J by 8 bases, with 14 bases between them. CDR3 length: 14 amino acids. Germline loops: CDR1 LGHDT, CDR2 YNNKEL (reference sequence). The CDR3 protein is CASSPGAFREKLFF. CDR3 nucleotide sequence: TGTGCCAGCAGCCCAGGGGCTTTTCGGGAAAAACTGTTTTTT.

This clone was recorded once. The rearrangement joins TRBV13 to TRBJ1-1; possibly TRBD1 for D (6 bases). The CDR3 length is 19 residues. V was trimmed by 0 bases and J by 3 bases, leaving 23 bases between them. Germline V gene lookup returns CDR1 PRHDT and CDR2 FYEKMQ (reference sequence). In nucleotides, the CDR3 is TGTGCCAGCAGCTTAGGGAACTCTTTATGGGGGGGCGCGGACACTGAAGCTTTCTTT. This translates into CASSLGNSLWGGADTEAFF.

The chain employs TRBV18 and TRBJ1-6, with no clear D. The CDR3 is 13 residues long. The germline V gene has CDR1 KGHSH and CDR2 LQKENI. Deletions cut 2 bases from V and 7 bases from J, with 6 bases between. CDR3 sequence (DNA): TGTGCCAGCTCACCAGACTTCAATTCACCCCTCCACTTT. As protein: CASSPDFNSPLHF.

The rearrangement joins TRBV3-1 (or the pseudogene TRBV3-2) to TRBJ1-1, with D perhaps TRBD1 (5 bases). In germline, CDR1 is LGHDT, CDR2 YNNKEL (reference sequence). This CDR3 has 14 amino acids. The ends were cut back, 0 bases at V and 0 bases at J, with 5 bases in the middle. CDR3 loop: CASSQDRVNTEAFF. The CDR3 bases are TGTGCCAGCAGCCAAGACAGGGTGAACACTGAAGCTTTCTTT.